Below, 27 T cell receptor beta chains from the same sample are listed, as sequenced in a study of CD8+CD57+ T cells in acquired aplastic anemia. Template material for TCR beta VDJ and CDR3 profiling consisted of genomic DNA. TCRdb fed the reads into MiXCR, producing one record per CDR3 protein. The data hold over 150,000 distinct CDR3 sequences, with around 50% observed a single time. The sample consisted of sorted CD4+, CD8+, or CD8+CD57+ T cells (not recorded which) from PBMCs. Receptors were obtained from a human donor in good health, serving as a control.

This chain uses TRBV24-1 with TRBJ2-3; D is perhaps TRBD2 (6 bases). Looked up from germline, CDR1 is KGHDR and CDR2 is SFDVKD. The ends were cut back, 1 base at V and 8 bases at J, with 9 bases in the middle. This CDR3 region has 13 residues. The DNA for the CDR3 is TGTGCCACCAGTGATTTTCTGGGAGGTACGCAGTATTTT. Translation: CATSDFLGGTQYF.

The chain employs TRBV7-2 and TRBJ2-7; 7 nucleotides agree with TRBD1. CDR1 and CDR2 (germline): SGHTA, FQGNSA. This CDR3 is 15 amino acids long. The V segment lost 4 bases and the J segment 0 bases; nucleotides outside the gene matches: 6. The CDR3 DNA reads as TGTGCCAGCAGCTCCGGGACAGCCGTCTCCTACGAGCAGTACTTC. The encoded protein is CASSSGTAVSYEQYF.

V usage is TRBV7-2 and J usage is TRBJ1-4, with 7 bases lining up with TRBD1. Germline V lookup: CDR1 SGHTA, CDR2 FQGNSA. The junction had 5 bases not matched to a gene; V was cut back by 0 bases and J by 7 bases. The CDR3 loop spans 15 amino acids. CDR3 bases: TGTGCCAGCAGCTTAGCCCTGACAGGGACTGAAAAACTGTTTTTT. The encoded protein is CASSLALTGTEKLFF.

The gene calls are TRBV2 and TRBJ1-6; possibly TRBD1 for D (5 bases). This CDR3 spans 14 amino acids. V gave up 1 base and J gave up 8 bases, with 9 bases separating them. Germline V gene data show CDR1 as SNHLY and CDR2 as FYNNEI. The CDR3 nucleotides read TGTGCCAGCAGTGAAGGTCGGGGGGATTCACCCCTCCACTTT. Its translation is CASSEGRGDSPLHF.

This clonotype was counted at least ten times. The CDR3 spells CASSLEGKYTDTQYF. In DNA, the CDR3 is TGCGCCAGCAGCTTGGAAGGCAAATACACAGATACGCAGTATTTT. This rearrangement joins TRBV5-1 to TRBJ2-3, with D hard to call. Germline V CDR1 and CDR2: SGHRS, YFSETQ. V lost 0 bases and J 2 bases, leaving 10 bases between the germline ends. This CDR3 has 15 residues.

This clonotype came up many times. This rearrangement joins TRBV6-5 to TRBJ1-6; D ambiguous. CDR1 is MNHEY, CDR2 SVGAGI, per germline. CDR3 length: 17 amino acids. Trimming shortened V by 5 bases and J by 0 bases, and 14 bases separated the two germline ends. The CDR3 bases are TGTGCCAGCAGTCGAAACGGGGTCGGCTCCTATAATTCACCCCTCCACTTT. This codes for CASSRNGVGSYNSPLHF.

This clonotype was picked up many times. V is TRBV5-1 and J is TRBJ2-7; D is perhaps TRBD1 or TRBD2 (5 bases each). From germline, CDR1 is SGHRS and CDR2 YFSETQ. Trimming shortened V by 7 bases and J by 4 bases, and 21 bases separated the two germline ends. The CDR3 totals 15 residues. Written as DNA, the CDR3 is TGCGCCAGCTCCTCCTTAGCCGGGACGTCATACGAGCAGTACTTC. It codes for CASSSLAGTSYEQYF.

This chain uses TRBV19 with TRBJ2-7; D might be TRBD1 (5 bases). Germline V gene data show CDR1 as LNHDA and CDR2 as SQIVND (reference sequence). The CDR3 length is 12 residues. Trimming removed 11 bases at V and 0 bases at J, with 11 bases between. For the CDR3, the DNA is TGTGCCGTATACAGGAGCTCCTACGAGCAGTACGTC. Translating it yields CAVYRSSYEQYV.

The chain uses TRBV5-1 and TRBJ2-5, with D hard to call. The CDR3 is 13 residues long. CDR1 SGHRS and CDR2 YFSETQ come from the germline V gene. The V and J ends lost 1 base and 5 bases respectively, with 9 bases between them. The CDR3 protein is CASSLWGEETQYF. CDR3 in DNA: TGCGCCAGCAGCTTGTGGGGTGAGGAGACCCAGTACTTC. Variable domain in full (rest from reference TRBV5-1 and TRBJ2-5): KAGVTQTPRYLIKTRGQQVTLSCSPISGHRSVSWYQQTPGQGLQFLFEYFSETQRNKGNFPGRFSGRQFSNSRSEMNVSTLELGDSALYLCASSLWGEETQYFGPGTRLLVL.

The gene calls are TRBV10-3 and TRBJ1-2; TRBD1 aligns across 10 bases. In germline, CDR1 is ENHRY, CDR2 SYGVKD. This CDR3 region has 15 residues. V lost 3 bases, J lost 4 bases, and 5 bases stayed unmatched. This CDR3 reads CAISEDRGRIYGYTF. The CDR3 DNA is TGTGCCATCAGTGAAGACAGGGGGCGCATCTATGGCTACACCTTC.

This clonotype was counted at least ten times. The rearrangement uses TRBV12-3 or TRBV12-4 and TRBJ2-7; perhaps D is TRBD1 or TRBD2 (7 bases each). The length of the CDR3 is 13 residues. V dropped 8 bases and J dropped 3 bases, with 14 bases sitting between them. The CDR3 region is CASGDRDYYEQYF. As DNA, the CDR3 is TGTGCCAGCGGAGACAGGGACTACTACGAGCAGTACTTC.

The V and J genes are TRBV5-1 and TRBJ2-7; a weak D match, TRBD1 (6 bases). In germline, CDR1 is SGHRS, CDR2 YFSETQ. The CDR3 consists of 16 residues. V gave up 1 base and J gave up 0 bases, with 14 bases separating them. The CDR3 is CASSLLQGSPSYEQYF. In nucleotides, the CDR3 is TGCGCCAGCAGCTTGTTGCAGGGGTCCCCCTCCTACGAGCAGTACTTC.

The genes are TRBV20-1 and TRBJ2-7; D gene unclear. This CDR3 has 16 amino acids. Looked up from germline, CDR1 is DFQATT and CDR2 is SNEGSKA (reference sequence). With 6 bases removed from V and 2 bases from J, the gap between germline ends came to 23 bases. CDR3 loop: CSASSDNPGPAYEQYF. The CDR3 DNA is TGCAGTGCCAGCAGTGACAATCCTGGTCCTGCCTACGAGCAGTACTTC.

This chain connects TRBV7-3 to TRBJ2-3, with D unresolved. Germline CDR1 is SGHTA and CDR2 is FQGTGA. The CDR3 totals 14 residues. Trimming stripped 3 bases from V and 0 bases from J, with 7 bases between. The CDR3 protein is CASSFASSTDTQYF. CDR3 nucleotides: TGTGCCAGCAGCTTCGCGAGTAGCACAGATACGCAGTATTTT.

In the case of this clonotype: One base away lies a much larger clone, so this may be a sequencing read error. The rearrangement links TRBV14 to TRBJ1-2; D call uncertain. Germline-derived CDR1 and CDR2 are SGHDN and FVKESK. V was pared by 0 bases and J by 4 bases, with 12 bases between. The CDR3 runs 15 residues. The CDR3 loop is CASSQDRRASYGYTF. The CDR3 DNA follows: TGTGCCAGCAGCCAAGACAGGAGAGCTAGCTATGGCTACACCTTC.

CDR3 residues: CASSRHTAYEQYF. The CDR3 DNA follows: TGTGCCAGCAGCCGCCATACGGCCTACGAGCAGTACTTC. V gene TRBV7-6 combines with J gene TRBJ2-7; D gene ambiguous. V was pared by 5 bases and J by 2 bases, with 10 bases between. This CDR3 contains 13 residues. The germline gives CDR1 SGHVS, CDR2 FNYEAQ.

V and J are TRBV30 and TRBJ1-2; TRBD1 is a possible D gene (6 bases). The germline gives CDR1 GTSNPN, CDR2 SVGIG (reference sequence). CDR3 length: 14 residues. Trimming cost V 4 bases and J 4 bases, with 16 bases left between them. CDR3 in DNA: TGTGCCTGGAACGGACAGTCCCAACCCTATGGCTACACCTTC. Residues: CAWNGQSQPYGYTF.

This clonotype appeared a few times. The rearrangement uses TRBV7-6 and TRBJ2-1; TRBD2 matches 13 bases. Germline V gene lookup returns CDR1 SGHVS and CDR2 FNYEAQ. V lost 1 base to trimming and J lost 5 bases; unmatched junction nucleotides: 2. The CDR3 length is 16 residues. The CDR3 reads CASSLGGLAGHNEQFF. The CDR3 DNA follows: TGTGCCAGCAGCTTAGGGGGACTAGCGGGGCACAATGAGCAGTTCTTC.

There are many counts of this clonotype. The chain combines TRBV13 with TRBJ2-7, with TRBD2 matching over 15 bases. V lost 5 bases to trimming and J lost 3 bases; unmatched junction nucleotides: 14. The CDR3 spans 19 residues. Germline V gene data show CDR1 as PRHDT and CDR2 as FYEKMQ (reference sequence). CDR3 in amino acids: CASSLTRTSGGERGYEQYF. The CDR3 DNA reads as TGTGCCAGCAGCCTCACGCGGACTAGCGGGGGGGAACGGGGCTACGAGCAGTACTTC.

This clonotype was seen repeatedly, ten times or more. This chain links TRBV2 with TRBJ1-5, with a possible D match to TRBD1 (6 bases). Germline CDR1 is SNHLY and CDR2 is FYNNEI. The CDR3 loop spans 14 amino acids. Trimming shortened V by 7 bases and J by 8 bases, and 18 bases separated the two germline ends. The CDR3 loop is CASTLGQLGEPQHF. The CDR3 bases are TGTGCCAGCACCCTAGGACAGCTCGGGGAGCCCCAGCATTTT.

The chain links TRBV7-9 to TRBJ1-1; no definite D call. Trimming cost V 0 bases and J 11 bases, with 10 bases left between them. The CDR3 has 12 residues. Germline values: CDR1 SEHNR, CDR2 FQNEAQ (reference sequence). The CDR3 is CASSLAVGSAFF. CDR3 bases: TGTGCCAGCAGCTTAGCGGTAGGATCGGCTTTCTTT.

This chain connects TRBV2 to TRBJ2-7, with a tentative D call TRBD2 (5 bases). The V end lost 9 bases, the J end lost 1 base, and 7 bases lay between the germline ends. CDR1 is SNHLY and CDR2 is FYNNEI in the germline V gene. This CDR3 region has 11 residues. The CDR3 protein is CASTGSYEQYF. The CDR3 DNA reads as TGTGCCAGTACGGGGTCCTACGAGCAGTACTTC.

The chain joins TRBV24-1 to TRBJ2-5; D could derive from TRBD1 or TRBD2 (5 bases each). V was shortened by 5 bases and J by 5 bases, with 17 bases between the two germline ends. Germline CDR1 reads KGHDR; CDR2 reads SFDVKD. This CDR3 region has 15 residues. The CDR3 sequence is CATSAGEGYNETQYF. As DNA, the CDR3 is TGTGCCACCAGTGCGGGTGAGGGGTACAATGAGACCCAGTACTTC.

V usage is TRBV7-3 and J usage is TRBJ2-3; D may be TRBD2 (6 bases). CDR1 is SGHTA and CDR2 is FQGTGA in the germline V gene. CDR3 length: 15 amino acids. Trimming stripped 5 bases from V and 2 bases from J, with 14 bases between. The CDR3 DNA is TGTGCCAGCAGCATAAAGGGACTTTCCACAGATACGCAGTATTTT. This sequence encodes CASSIKGLSTDTQYF.

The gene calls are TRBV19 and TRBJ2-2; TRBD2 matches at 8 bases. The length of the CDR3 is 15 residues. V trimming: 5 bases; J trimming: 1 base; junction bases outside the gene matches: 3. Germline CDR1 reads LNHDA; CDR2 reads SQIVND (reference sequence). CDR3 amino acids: CASSLREVNTGELFF. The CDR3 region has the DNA TGTGCCAGTAGTTTGCGGGAGGTGAACACCGGGGAGCTGTTTTTT.

CDR3 amino acids: CSARDPGTGTYEQYF. CDR3 in DNA: TGCAGTGCTAGAGACCCCGGGACAGGGACCTACGAGCAGTACTTC. The J gene is TRBJ2-7, the V gene TRBV20-1; 9 bases line up with TRBD1. This CDR3 is 15 amino acids long. Germline V gives CDR1 DFQATT, CDR2 SNEGSKA (reference sequence). V lost 0 bases to trimming and J lost 2 bases; unmatched junction nucleotides: 5.

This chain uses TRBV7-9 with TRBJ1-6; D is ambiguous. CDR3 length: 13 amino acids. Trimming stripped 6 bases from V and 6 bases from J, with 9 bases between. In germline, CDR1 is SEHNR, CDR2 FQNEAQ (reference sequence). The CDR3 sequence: CASSDLTNSPLHF. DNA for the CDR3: TGTGCCAGCAGTGACCTGACTAATTCACCCCTCCACTTT.